One TCR beta chain is described in this entry. Its specificity is not known. The CDR3 is 13 amino acids. Germline values: CDR1 MNHNS, CDR2 SASEGT. The V and J ends lost 5 bases and 0 bases respectively, with 7 bases between them. This specimen comes from a study of vaccination and CD4 T cells after COVID-19. Treatment meaning: roughly 10-day PBMC culture with coronavirus spike peptide pools or control peptides (ViraFEST assay). The Oncomine TCR Beta short-read assay was what sequenced the DNA obtained from cultured CD4+ T cells. MiXCR, run by TCRdb on the PCR reads, gives a single entry per CDR3 protein. The data contain some 10,000 distinct CDR3 sequences, over 70% of them singletons.

Input material: CD4+ T cells from blood, cultured in vitro. The clonotype comes from a human donor who had recovered from COVID-19. This rearrangement joins TRBV6-1 to TRBJ1-1; the D is unclear. CDR3 bases: TGTGCCAGCAGTCCATTTTTGAACACTGAAGCTTTCTTT. This gives the protein CASSPFLNTEAFF.